Below, 17 T cell receptor beta chains from the same sample are listed, as sequenced in a study of T cell responses to AZD1222 COVID-19 vaccine. Generated by immunoSEQ multiplex PCR, the TCRdb table keeps only in-frame clones and is missing some. The profile covers 130,000 or so clones, with 90% appearing a single time and 4.2% taken by the ten largest. Sequences were derived from peripheral blood, sampled 28 days after the second dose of the MenACWY control vaccine. These receptors were collected from an adult who received the MenACWY meningococcal vaccine as a control.

A single count supports this clone. V is TRBV11-3 and J is TRBJ2-2; D gene ambiguous. CDR1 SGHNT and CDR2 YENEEA come from the germline V gene. The V gene lost 0 bases and the J gene lost 1 base, with 6 bases spanning the gap. This CDR3 is built from 15 residues. The CDR3 loop is CASSLDFGNTGELFF. CDR3 coding DNA: TGTGCCAGCAGCTTAGATTTCGGGAACACCGGGGAGCTGTTTTTT.

The genes are TRBV5-1 and TRBJ2-5; TRBD1 aligns across 10 bases. The junction had 4 bases not matched to a gene; V was cut back by 4 bases and J by 1 base. The CDR3 sequence is 15 residues long. Germline CDR1 is SGHRS and CDR2 is YFSETQ. The CDR3 reads CASSPRTGGQETQYF. Written as DNA, the CDR3 is TGCGCCAGCAGCCCGCGGACAGGGGGCCAAGAGACCCAGTACTTC.

This clone was seen a handful of times. This chain joins TRBV9 and TRBJ1-5; D uncertain. V was cut by 4 bases and J by 4 bases, with 12 bases left in between. Germline CDR1 reads SGDLS; CDR2 reads YYNGEE. This CDR3 region has 14 residues. Here the CDR3 reads CASSPGSGNQPQHF. The CDR3 coding sequence is TGTGCCAGCAGCCCAGGATCTGGTAATCAGCCCCAGCATTTT.

V is TRBV19 and J is TRBJ2-3; 10 nucleotides align to TRBD2. Germline V gene lookup returns CDR1 LNHDA and CDR2 SQIVND (reference sequence). The V segment lost 5 bases and the J segment 5 bases; nucleotides outside the gene matches: 4. There are 14 residues in the CDR3. CDR3 sequence (DNA): TGTGCCAGTAGTTTCGGACTAGCGGAAGATACGCAGTATTTT. Translated, it gives CASSFGLAEDTQYF.

This chain links TRBV29-1 with TRBJ1-2, with a tentative D call TRBD1 (5 bases). Trimming shortened V by 4 bases and J by 0 bases, and 6 bases separated the two germline ends. Germline lookup yields CDR1 SQVTM and CDR2 ANQGSEA. This CDR3 has 12 amino acids. The CDR3 reads CSVAGTNYGYTF. The CDR3 DNA reads as TGCAGCGTTGCAGGGACTAACTATGGCTACACCTTC.

The chain carries TRBV18 and TRBJ2-3; weak D call: TRBD2 (6 bases). This CDR3 region has 13 residues. Germline CDR1 and CDR2: KGHSH and LQKENI. V gave up 1 base and J gave up 6 bases, with 8 bases separating them. The CDR3 sequence: CASSPLRGDTQYF. The DNA of the CDR3 is TGTGCCAGCTCACCACTCCGGGGGGATACGCAGTATTTT. The complete variable domain, with remaining parts taken from reference TRBV18 and TRBJ2-3, reads NAGVMQNPRHLVRRRGQEARLRCSPMKGHSHVYWYRQLPEEGLKFMVYLQKENIIDESGMPKERFSAEFPKEGPSILRIQQVVRGDSAAYFCASSPLRGDTQYFGPGTRLTVL.

The chain employs TRBV21-1 and TRBJ1-6. TRBV21-1 is described as a pseudogene. The CDR3 extends over 21 amino acids. CDR3 in DNA: TGTGCCAGCAGCAAAGCTGGGGGGGTGAAGGACCGGGCCTCCTATAATTCACCCCTCCACTTT. Translated, it gives CASSKAGGVKDRASYNSPLHF.

The CDR3 nucleotides are TGTGCCAGCAGCCAACCCGGGACTAGCGGGAGTGGTTACGAGCAGTACTTC. Protein: CASSQPGTSGSGYEQYF. This chain uses TRBV4-2 with TRBJ2-7, with 14 bases fitting TRBD2. The CDR3 totals 17 residues. Unmatched junction bases numbered 7, after V lost 2 bases and J lost 4 bases. The germline V gene has CDR1 LGHNA and CDR2 YNFKEQ.

The chain links TRBV10-2 to TRBJ1-1, with D maybe TRBD1 (5 bases). The germline V and J ends were trimmed by 7 bases and 3 bases, with 12 bases remaining between them. This CDR3 comprises 13 residues. Germline lookup yields CDR1 WSHSY and CDR2 SAAADI. CDR3 residues: CASKPGPDTEAFF. CDR3 sequence (DNA): TGCGCCAGCAAGCCGGGGCCTGACACTGAAGCTTTCTTT.

The chain recombines TRBV5-4 with TRBJ1-5; D possibly corresponds to TRBD1 (6 bases). V shed 4 bases and J shed 9 bases, with 11 bases lying between them. Germline lookup yields CDR1 SGHNT and CDR2 YYREEE (reference sequence). The CDR3 sequence is 12 residues long. The CDR3 reads CASSQEGGPQHF. The CDR3 bases are TGTGCCAGCAGCCAAGAAGGGGGGCCCCAGCATTTT.

The chain employs TRBV19 and TRBJ2-1, with 11 bases matching TRBD2. The CDR3 totals 17 residues. Unmatched junction bases numbered 5, after V lost 4 bases and J lost 0 bases. The V gene's germline CDR1 is LNHDA and CDR2 SQIVND (reference sequence). The CDR3 reads CASSTTSGVISYNEQFF. The CDR3 nucleotides read TGTGCCAGTAGTACGACTAGCGGGGTGATCTCCTACAATGAGCAGTTCTTC. Looking up the rest from reference TRBV19 and TRBJ2-1 gives the full variable domain: DGGITQSPKYLFRKEGQNVTLSCEQNLNHDAMYWYRQDPGQGLRLIYYSQIVNDFQKGDIAEGYSVSREKKESFPLTVTSAQKNPTAFYLCASSTTSGVISYNEQFFGPGTRLTVL.

This rearrangement joins TRBV29-1 to TRBJ1-1; D is possibly TRBD1 (6 bases). Germline values: CDR1 SQVTM, CDR2 ANQGSEA. Trimming removed 8 bases at V and 2 bases at J, with 15 bases between. The CDR3 covers 13 residues. CDR3 region: CSTRQDPNTEAFF. In nucleotides, the CDR3 is TGCAGCACAAGACAGGACCCCAACACTGAAGCTTTCTTT.

The chain joins TRBV19 to TRBJ1-3; D gene uncertain. Germline assignment: CDR1 LNHDA and CDR2 SQIVND (reference sequence). With 5 bases removed from V and 0 bases from J, the gap between germline ends came to 14 bases. There are 16 residues in the CDR3. CDR3 DNA sequence: TGTGCCAGTAGTCCCGCGGGCGTGCGCTCTGGAAACACCATATATTTT. Translated: CASSPAGVRSGNTIYF.

This clone has a handful of counts. This chain connects TRBV19 to TRBJ1-6, with 9 bases matching TRBD1. Germline CDR1 reads LNHDA; CDR2 reads SQIVND (reference sequence). The CDR3 consists of 15 residues. Trimming cost V 5 bases and J 9 bases; bases outside gene matches: 8. The CDR3 DNA follows: TGTGCCAGTAGTTTGGGACAGGGTAGTACTTCACCCCTCCACTTT. Amino acids: CASSLGQGSTSPLHF.

This sequence joins TRBV3-1 (or the pseudogene TRBV3-2) and TRBJ2-7; 11 nucleotides agree with TRBD1. The V segment lost 5 bases and the J segment 6 bases; nucleotides outside the gene matches: 6. The CDR3 is 14 amino acids. Germline V gene sequence: CDR1 LGHDT, CDR2 YNNKEL (reference sequence). The CDR3 DNA reads TGTGCCAGCAGCTCCTGGACAGGGGGCTCCGAGCAGTACTTC. Amino acids: CASSSWTGGSEQYF.

This chain joins TRBV5-1 and TRBJ2-5, with D unclear. The germline CDR1 and CDR2 sequences are SGHRS and YFSETQ. V lost 1 base and J 5 bases, leaving 6 bases between the germline ends. The CDR3 is 12 amino acids. The CDR3: CASSLPSETQYF. CDR3 sequence (DNA): TGCGCCAGCAGCTTGCCCAGCGAGACCCAGTACTTC.

V usage is TRBV5-1 and J usage is TRBJ2-6, with TRBD2 matching over 7 bases. V dropped 7 bases and J dropped 4; count of bases not matched to a gene: 8. Germline V gives CDR1 SGHRS, CDR2 YFSETQ. The length of the CDR3 is 15 residues. The CDR3 loop reads CASSWEGTGANVLTF. CDR3 coding DNA: TGCGCCAGCTCCTGGGAGGGAACCGGGGCCAACGTCCTGACTTTC.